This is a list of T cell receptor beta chains from one sample in a study of blood T cell repertoires in COVID-19. Sequencing was performed with immunoSEQ multiplex PCR; in TCRdb, only in-frame clones are kept and a portion is missing. The profile shows roughly 81,000 clones, 70% to 85% of them singletons. Sequenced sample: peripheral blood. Receptor source: an elderly woman with COVID-19, enrolled during active disease. The conserved cysteine and the conserved F or W are not part of the CDR3 here. The order of the fields is V gene, CDR3 length, J gene, CDR3 protein.

v_gene: TRBV25-1; len: 13; j_gene: TRBJ2-5; CDR3aa: ASSEGILAGATQY
v_gene: TRBV9; len: 13; j_gene: TRBJ1-2; CDR3aa: ASSVGPGTGFGYT
v_gene: TRBV18; len: 13; j_gene: TRBJ2-1; CDR3aa: ASSPLAVSYNEQF
v_gene: TRBV5-6; len: 15; j_gene: TRBJ2-1; CDR3aa: ASSLAGLLSSYNEQF
v_gene: TRBV7-3; len: 14; j_gene: TRBJ2-1; CDR3aa: ASSLLAGDSYNEQF
v_gene: TRBV7-6; len: 13; j_gene: TRBJ2-7; CDR3aa: ASSLAVGGSYEQY
v_gene: TRBV10-2; len: 16; j_gene: TRBJ2-2; CDR3aa: ASSPTGRSGSNTGELF
v_gene: TRBV9; len: 13; j_gene: TRBJ2-7; CDR3aa: ASSASTGQGAEQY
v_gene: TRBV15; len: 16; j_gene: TRBJ1-2; CDR3aa: ATSRDRQDRGPGYGYT
v_gene: TRBV24-1; len: 13; j_gene: TRBJ1-2; CDR3aa: ATSDPGTGFRGYT
v_gene: TRBV6-4; len: 10; j_gene: TRBJ1-2; CDR3aa: ASSPGGLRYT
v_gene: TRBV2; len: 11; j_gene: TRBJ1-2; CDR3aa: ASSESRNYGYT
v_gene: TRBV4-2; len: 13; j_gene: TRBJ1-5; CDR3aa: ASSQEGDSYQPQH
v_gene: TRBV19; len: 12; j_gene: TRBJ1-6; CDR3aa: ASSTRQPYSPLH
v_gene: TRBV12-3/TRBV12-4; len: 11; j_gene: TRBJ2-3; CDR3aa: ASSASGTDTQY
v_gene: TRBV24-1; len: 12; j_gene: TRBJ2-5; CDR3aa: ATSVQGNSETQY
v_gene: TRBV21-1; len: 15; j_gene: TRBJ2-3; CDR3aa: ASSKGQRGPTTDTQY
v_gene: TRBV19; len: 12; j_gene: TRBJ2-7; CDR3aa: ASSSRQGSYEQY
v_gene: TRBV7-3; len: 13; j_gene: TRBJ2-1; CDR3aa: ASSLQASGYNEQF
v_gene: TRBV27; len: 12; j_gene: TRBJ1-5; CDR3aa: ASEAGGSNQPQH
v_gene: TRBV18; len: 13; j_gene: TRBJ2-7; CDR3aa: ASSPGTSGSDEQY
v_gene: TRBV5-4; len: 16; j_gene: TRBJ2-3; CDR3aa: ASSFGLAGGQGTDTQY
v_gene: TRBV18; len: 10; j_gene: TRBJ2-1; CDR3aa: ASSRTRGEQF
v_gene: TRBV27; len: 14; j_gene: TRBJ2-5; CDR3aa: ASSLHRGGLQETQY
v_gene: TRBV27; len: 14; j_gene: TRBJ2-3; CDR3aa: ASSWLGSGWADTQY
v_gene: TRBV30; len: 10; j_gene: TRBJ2-1; CDR3aa: AWSDILNEQF
v_gene: TRBV27; len: 11; j_gene: TRBJ2-1; CDR3aa: ASTWGPYNEQF
v_gene: TRBV7-9; len: 11; j_gene: TRBJ2-3; CDR3aa: ASRPTSTDTQY
v_gene: TRBV30; len: 11; j_gene: TRBJ2-2; CDR3aa: AWSVGGTGELF
v_gene: TRBV11-1; len: 11; j_gene: TRBJ1-1; CDR3aa: ASSSEGVTEAF
v_gene: TRBV6-2/TRBV6-3; len: 13; j_gene: TRBJ1-5; CDR3aa: ASSYVERPGQPQH
v_gene: TRBV18; len: 12; j_gene: TRBJ1-6; CDR3aa: ASSPASGNSPLH
v_gene: TRBV18; len: 14; j_gene: TRBJ2-7; CDR3aa: ASSQSRDRGIYEQY
v_gene: TRBV18; len: 13; j_gene: TRBJ1-2; CDR3aa: ASSPATAHQYGYT
v_gene: TRBV18; len: 13; j_gene: TRBJ1-1; CDR3aa: ASSPRDRGNSEAF
v_gene: TRBV4-1; len: 15; j_gene: TRBJ1-1; CDR3aa: ASSQGARTGLNTEAF
v_gene: TRBV27; len: 12; j_gene: TRBJ2-4; CDR3aa: ASSGPGFRNIQY
v_gene: TRBV6-4; len: 11; j_gene: TRBJ2-5; CDR3aa: ASSRTPEETQY
v_gene: TRBV30; len: 10; j_gene: TRBJ2-3; CDR3aa: AWSVSGRSQY
v_gene: TRBV27; len: 12; j_gene: TRBJ1-2; CDR3aa: ASSSRDRNYGYT
v_gene: TRBV5-6; len: 12; j_gene: TRBJ1-4; CDR3aa: ASSLGQVNEKLF
v_gene: TRBV5-5; len: 14; j_gene: TRBJ2-7; CDR3aa: ASSLYTGVRSDEQY
v_gene: TRBV5-4; len: 12; j_gene: TRBJ2-4; CDR3aa: ASSPGQGGDIQY
v_gene: TRBV5-1; len: 13; j_gene: TRBJ1-4; CDR3aa: ASSQPGQGIEKLF